The 22 T cell receptor beta chains in this list originate from one sample, sequenced in a study of regulatory T cells in long-lasting Graves disease. Time point denoted: newly diagnosed GD, antithyroid drugs for less than 3 months. After RNA was extracted from PBMCs, the TCR library was made from it. According to the study, TCR beta libraries were built with iRepertoire HTBI primers and CDR3-region Arm-PCR. TCRdb re-called the multiplex PCR reads through MiXCR, storing one row per CDR3 protein. Of 550,000 to 600,000 distinct CDR3 sequences listed, more than 15% are singletons. This sample also appeared in a second study, on T cells in Graves' hyperthyroidism and ophthalmopathy.

The sequencing used peripheral blood mononuclear cells (PBMCs), collected at new diagnosis, from a patient treated with antithyroid drugs. Source of these receptors: a man aged 18 to 30 with Graves disease.

This clonotype was found a few times. The J gene is TRBJ2-1, the V gene TRBV5-1, with 7 bases fitting TRBD2. With 7 bases clipped from V and 8 bases from J, the junction kept 6 bases outside the gene matches. Germline loops: CDR1 SGHRS, CDR2 YFSETQ. The CDR3 has 12 residues. The CDR3 loop reads CASRGRGDEQFF. CDR3 nucleotide sequence: TGCGCCAGCCGCGGGAGAGGGGATGAGCAGTTCTTC.

This clonotype was counted only a few times. This chain links TRBV6-2 or TRBV6-3 with TRBJ2-7, with D hard to call. CDR3 length: 13 amino acids. From germline, CDR1 is MNHEY and CDR2 SVGEGT. V shed 2 bases and J shed 6 bases, with 11 bases lying between them. CDR3 nucleotides: TGTGCCAGCAGTTACATGGGGTTTGGCGAGCAGTACTTC. As protein: CASSYMGFGEQYF.

The J gene is TRBJ2-4, the V gene TRBV6-4; D remains unclear. Germline CDR1 MRHNA, CDR2 SNTAGT. With 3 bases removed from V and 0 bases from J, the gap between germline ends came to 6 bases. CDR3 length: 14 residues. CDR3 nucleotides: TGTGCCAGCAGTGAACTCCCAGCCAAAAACATTCAGTACTTC. It translates to CASSELPAKNIQYF.

This clonotype showed up many times. This chain's CDR3 is CASSLGMNTEAFF. The CDR3 region has the DNA TGTGCCAGCAGCTTAGGCATGAACACTGAAGCTTTCTTT. The rearrangement uses TRBV5-5 and TRBJ1-1; D call uncertain. Germline V gene sequence: CDR1 SGHKS, CDR2 YYEKEE (reference sequence). There are 13 residues in the CDR3. The germline V and J ends were trimmed by 2 bases and 0 bases, with 5 bases remaining between them. The full variable domain, completed using reference TRBV5-5 and TRBJ1-1, is DAGVTQSPTHLIKTRGQQVTLRCSPISGHKSVSWYQQVLGQGPQFIFQYYEKEERGRGNFPDRFSARQFPNYSSELNVNALLLGDSALYLCASSLGMNTEAFFGQGTRLTVV.

This clonotype was observed at least ten times. The chain combines TRBV3-1 with TRBJ2-7, with 8 bases identical to TRBD2. This CDR3 has 14 amino acids. Losses at the gene ends were 4 bases for V and 5 bases for J; bases not matched to a gene: 7. Per the germline V gene, CDR1 is LGHDT and CDR2 is YNNKEL (reference sequence). The CDR3 DNA follows: TGTGCCAGCAGCCCCCCGGGACTAGTCCACGAGCAGTACTTC. Its protein is CASSPPGLVHEQYF.

The sample holds many counts of this clonotype. This chain connects TRBV2 to TRBJ2-7; D uncertain. V was trimmed by 0 bases and J by 3 bases, leaving 9 bases between them. Germline CDR1 and CDR2: SNHLY and FYNNEI. The CDR3 contains 14 residues. The CDR3 here is CASSEAVASYEQYF. In DNA, the CDR3 is TGTGCCAGCAGTGAAGCCGTAGCAAGCTACGAGCAGTACTTC. Complete variable domain (other parts from reference TRBV2 and TRBJ2-7): EPEVTQTPSHQVTQMGQEVILRCVPISNHLYFYWYRQILGQKVEFLVSFYNNEISEKSEIFDDQFSVERPDGSNFTLKIRSTKLEDSAMYFCASSEAVASYEQYFGPGTRLTVT.

J is TRBJ2-3 and V is TRBV29-1; the D is unclear. The germline V gene has CDR1 SQVTM and CDR2 ANQGSEA. The CDR3 extends over 14 amino acids. Trimming stripped 4 bases from V and 0 bases from J, with 11 bases between. Written as DNA, the CDR3 is TGCAGCGTTGGGGTGGGCACTAGCACAGATACGCAGTATTTT. Translated, it gives CSVGVGTSTDTQYF.

This clonotype was counted only a few times. V usage is TRBV4-1 and J usage is TRBJ2-1, with 11 bases aligning to TRBD2. Trimming cost V 7 bases and J 12 bases; bases outside gene matches: 14. The V gene's germline CDR1 is MGHRA and CDR2 YSYEKL. There are 15 residues in the CDR3. This chain's CDR3 is CASTPLAGGPHWQFF. The CDR3 nucleotides read TGCGCCAGCACACCTCTAGCGGGAGGACCCCATTGGCAGTTCTTC.

The chain is built from TRBV15 and TRBJ1-1; 8 bases match TRBD1. The ends lost 5 bases at V and 11 bases at J; junction bases unmatched: 10. The CDR3 loop spans 13 amino acids. Germline lookup yields CDR1 LNHNV and CDR2 YYDKDF (reference sequence). CDR3: CATSPPGQGLAFF. In DNA form, the CDR3 reads TGTGCCACCAGCCCCCCCGGACAGGGCCTGGCTTTCTTT. Complete variable domain (other parts from reference TRBV15 and TRBJ1-1): DAMVIQNPRYQVTQFGKPVTLSCSQTLNHNVMYWYQQKSSQAPKLLFHYYDKDFNNEADTPDNFQSRRPNTSFCFLDIRSPGLGDTAMYLCATSPPGQGLAFFGQGTRLTVV.

This clonotype occurred many times. The chain links TRBV6-9 to TRBJ2-7; D call uncertain. The CDR3 covers 13 residues. Trimming stripped 3 bases from V and 0 bases from J, with 6 bases between. Germline V gene sequence: CDR1 MNHGY, CDR2 SVAAGI. CDR3 loop: CASSYFLSYEQYF. Written as DNA, the CDR3 is TGTGCCAGCAGTTACTTCCTCTCCTACGAGCAGTACTTC.

This clonotype was seen many times. CDR3 sequence (DNA): TGTGCCAGCAGTACGTCTAGCGGGAGTGGAGATACGCAGTATTTT. This codes for CASSTSSGSGDTQYF. The V and J genes are TRBV2 and TRBJ2-3; TRBD2 agrees at 10 bases. J gave up 5 bases and V 5 bases, and 7 bases lay outside the gene matches. This CDR3 is built from 15 residues. CDR1 is SNHLY, CDR2 FYNNEI, per germline.

This clonotype was recorded many times. The V gene is TRBV12-3 or TRBV12-4, the J gene TRBJ2-1; 10 bases agree with TRBD2. Trimming removed 1 base from V and 7 bases from J; junction bases left unmatched: 13. The CDR3 totals 18 residues. CDR3 DNA: TGTGCCAGCAGTTTAGGCCTAGCGGGAGTTCTTTTCCGGAATGAGCAGTTCTTC. As protein: CASSLGLAGVLFRNEQFF.

The chain links TRBV5-1 to TRBJ2-4; no clear D. V lost 0 bases, J lost 8 bases, and 18 bases lay in between. CDR3 size: 16 residues. The V gene's germline CDR1 is SGHRS and CDR2 YFSETQ. The CDR3 DNA reads TGCGCCAGCAGCTTGGGGGCCGGAGTCCATGGGGACATTCAGTACTTC. As protein: CASSLGAGVHGDIQYF.

This clonotype was seen at least ten times. The rearrangement joins TRBV11-3 to TRBJ2-1; weak D call: TRBD2 (5 bases). Germline CDR1 and CDR2: SGHNT and YENEEA. Deletions cut 2 bases from V and 4 bases from J, with 12 bases between. This CDR3 region has 15 residues. DNA of the CDR3: TGTGCCAGCAGCTTAACTCTTGAGGGTTACAATGAGCAGTTCTTC. The encoded protein is CASSLTLEGYNEQFF.

This chain links TRBV19 with TRBJ2-1; 10 positions match TRBD2. The CDR3 contains 14 residues. The germline gives CDR1 LNHDA, CDR2 SQIVND (reference sequence). The J segment lost 9 bases and the V segment lost 7 bases, leaving 9 bases of the junction unmatched. The CDR3 is CASTPSGRALEQFF. The CDR3 bases are TGTGCCAGTACCCCAAGCGGGAGGGCCCTTGAGCAGTTCTTC.

This clonotype has at least ten counts. The gene calls are TRBV20-1 and TRBJ2-3; no clear D gene. The CDR3 covers 13 residues. Germline CDR1 and CDR2: DFQATT and SNEGSKA (reference sequence). Trimming pared 5 bases from V and 3 bases from J, leaving 12 bases between. The CDR3 nucleotides are TGCAGTGCTGGCACCCCGGCGACAGATACGCAGTATTTT. Translating it yields CSAGTPATDTQYF.

This clonotype turned up a few times. Just one base apart from a much larger clone, this may be a read error. This chain connects TRBV7-2 to TRBJ2-7; 10 bases line up with TRBD2. Germline CDR1 reads SGHTA; CDR2 reads FQGNSA. The trim removed 5 bases at V and 6 bases at J, leaving 7 bases unmatched. This CDR3 is 14 amino acids long. In DNA form, the CDR3 reads TGTGCCAGCAGCCGGGGACTAGCGAACTGCGAGCAGTACTTC. Amino acids: CASSRGLANCEQYF.

Worth noting for this clonotype: The junction and the germline gene differ at one end; a read error may be behind it. The rearrangement joins TRBV24-1 to TRBJ2-2; D might be TRBD1 (6 bases). Looked up from germline, CDR1 is KGHDR and CDR2 is SFDVKD. This CDR3 is 15 amino acids long. The CDR3 DNA sequence: TGTGTCACCAGTGATTCGGACAGAAACACCGGGGAGCTGTTTTTT. It specifies CVTSDSDRNTGELFF.

This clonotype was observed a handful of times. J is TRBJ2-3 and V is TRBV29-1; D is undetermined. The CDR3 contains 12 residues. Looked up from germline, CDR1 is SQVTM and CDR2 is ANQGSEA. Deletions cut 6 bases from V and 2 bases from J, with 9 bases between. This CDR3 reads CSVSTSTDTQYF. CDR3 coding DNA: TGCAGCGTCTCAACTTCCACAGATACGCAGTATTTT.

This clonotype has at least ten counts. The chain links TRBV30 to TRBJ2-1, with D tentatively TRBD1 or TRBD2 (6 bases each). Between the trimmed V and J ends, which lost 8 bases and 7 bases, there was a span of 9 bases. Germline V gives CDR1 GTSNPN, CDR2 SVGIG (reference sequence). This CDR3 spans 10 amino acids. The CDR3 protein is CARGGNEQFF. CDR3 DNA sequence: TGTGCCCGAGGGGGGAATGAGCAGTTCTTC.

V and J are TRBV3-1 and TRBJ2-7; the D call may be TRBD1 or TRBD2 (5 bases each). The CDR3 is made up of 17 amino acids. CDR1 LGHDT and CDR2 YNNKEL come from the germline V gene (reference sequence). Trimming removed 0 bases at V and 0 bases at J, with 15 bases between. DNA for the CDR3: TGTGCCAGCAGCCAAGATCTCTCGAGGGGCCCCTCCTACGAGCAGTACTTC. Its translation: CASSQDLSRGPSYEQYF.

This clonotype was recorded many times. The genes are TRBV15 and TRBJ1-1; D call uncertain. The CDR3 runs 13 residues. CDR1 is LNHNV, CDR2 YYDKDF, per germline (reference sequence). Between the trimmed V and J ends, which lost 2 bases and 1 base, there was a span of 5 bases. The CDR3 is CATSRRENTEAFF. Written as DNA, the CDR3 is TGTGCCACCAGCAGACGAGAGAACACTGAAGCTTTCTTT.